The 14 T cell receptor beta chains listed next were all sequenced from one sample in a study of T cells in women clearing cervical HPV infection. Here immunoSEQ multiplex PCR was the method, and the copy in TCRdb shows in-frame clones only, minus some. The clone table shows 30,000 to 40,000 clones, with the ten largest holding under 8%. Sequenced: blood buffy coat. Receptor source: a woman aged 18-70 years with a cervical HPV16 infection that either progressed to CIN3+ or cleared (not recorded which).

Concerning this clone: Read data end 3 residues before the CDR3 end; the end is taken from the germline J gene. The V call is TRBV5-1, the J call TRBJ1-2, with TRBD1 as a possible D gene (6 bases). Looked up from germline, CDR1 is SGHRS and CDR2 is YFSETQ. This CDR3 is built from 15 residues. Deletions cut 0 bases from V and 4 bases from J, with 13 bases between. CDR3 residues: CASSLGGRQSYGYTF. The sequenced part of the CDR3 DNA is TGCGCCAGCAGCTTGGGGGGGCGACAATCCTATGGC.

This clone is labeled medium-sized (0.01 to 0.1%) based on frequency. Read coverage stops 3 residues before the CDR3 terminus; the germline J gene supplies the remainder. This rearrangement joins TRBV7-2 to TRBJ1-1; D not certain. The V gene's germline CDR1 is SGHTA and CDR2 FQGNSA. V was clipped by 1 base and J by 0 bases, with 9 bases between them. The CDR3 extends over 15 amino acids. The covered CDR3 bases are TGTGCCAGCAGCTTAGTTCAGGCTCTGAACACTGAA. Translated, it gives CASSLVQALNTE. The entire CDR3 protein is CASSLVQALNTEAFF.

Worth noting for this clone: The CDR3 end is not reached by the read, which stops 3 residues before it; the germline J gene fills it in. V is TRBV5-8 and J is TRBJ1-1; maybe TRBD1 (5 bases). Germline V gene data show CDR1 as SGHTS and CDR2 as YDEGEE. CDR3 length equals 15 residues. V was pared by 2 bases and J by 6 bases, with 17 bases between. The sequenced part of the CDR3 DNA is TGTGCCAGCAGCTTATACCTCGGGGGAGATGCTGAA. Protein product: CASSLYLGGDAE. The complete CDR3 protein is CASSLYLGGDAEAFF.

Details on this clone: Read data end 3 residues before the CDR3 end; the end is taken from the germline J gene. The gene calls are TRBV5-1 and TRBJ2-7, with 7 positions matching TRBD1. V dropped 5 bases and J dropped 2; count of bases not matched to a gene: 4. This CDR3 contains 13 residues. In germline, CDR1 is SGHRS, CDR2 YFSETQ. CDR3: CASSEDRAYEQYF. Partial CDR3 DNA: TGCGCCAGCAGTGAAGACAGGGCCTACGAG.

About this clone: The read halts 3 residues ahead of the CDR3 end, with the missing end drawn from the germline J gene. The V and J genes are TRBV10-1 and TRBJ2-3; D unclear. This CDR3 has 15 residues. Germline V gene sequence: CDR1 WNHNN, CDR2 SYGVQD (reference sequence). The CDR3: CASSESRVWNQPQYF. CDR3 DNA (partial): TGCGCCAGCAGTGAGTCTAGGGTGTGGAATCAGCCG.

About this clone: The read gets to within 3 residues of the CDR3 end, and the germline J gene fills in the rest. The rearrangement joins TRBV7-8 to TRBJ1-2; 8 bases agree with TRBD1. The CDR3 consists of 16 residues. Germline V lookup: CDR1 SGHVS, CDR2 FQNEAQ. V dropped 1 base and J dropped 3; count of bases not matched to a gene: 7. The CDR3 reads CASSLDRDRYDYGYTF. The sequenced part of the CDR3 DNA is TGTGCCAGCAGCTTAGACAGGGACAGGTACGACTATGGC. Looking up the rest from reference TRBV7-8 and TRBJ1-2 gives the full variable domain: GAGVSQSPRYKVAKRGQDVALRCDPISGHVSLFWYQQALGQGPEFLTYFQNEAQLDKSGLPSDRFFAERPEGSVSTLKIQRTQQEDSAVYLCASSLDRDRYDYGYTFGSGTRLTVV.

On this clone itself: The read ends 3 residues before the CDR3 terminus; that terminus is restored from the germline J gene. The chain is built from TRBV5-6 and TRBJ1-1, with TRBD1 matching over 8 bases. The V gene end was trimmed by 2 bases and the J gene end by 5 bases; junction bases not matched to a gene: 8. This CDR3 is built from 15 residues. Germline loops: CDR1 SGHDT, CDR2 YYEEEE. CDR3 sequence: CASSLNPGGITEAFF. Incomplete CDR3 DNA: TGTGCCAGCAGCTTAAATCCAGGGGGCATAACTGAA.

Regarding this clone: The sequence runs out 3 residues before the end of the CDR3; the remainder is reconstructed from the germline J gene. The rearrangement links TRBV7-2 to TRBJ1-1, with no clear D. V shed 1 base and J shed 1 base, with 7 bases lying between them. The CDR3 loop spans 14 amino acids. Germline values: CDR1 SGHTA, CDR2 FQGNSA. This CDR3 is CASSLVSGNTEAFF. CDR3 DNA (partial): TGTGCCAGCAGCTTAGTGTCGGGGAACACTGAA.

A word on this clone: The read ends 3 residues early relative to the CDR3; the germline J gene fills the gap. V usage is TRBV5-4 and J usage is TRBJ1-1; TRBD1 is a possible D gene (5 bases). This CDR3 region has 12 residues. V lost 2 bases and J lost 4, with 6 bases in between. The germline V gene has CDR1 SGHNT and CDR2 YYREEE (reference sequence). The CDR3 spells CASSFGGTEAFF. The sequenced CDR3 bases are TGTGCCAGCAGCTTCGGGGGCACTGAA.

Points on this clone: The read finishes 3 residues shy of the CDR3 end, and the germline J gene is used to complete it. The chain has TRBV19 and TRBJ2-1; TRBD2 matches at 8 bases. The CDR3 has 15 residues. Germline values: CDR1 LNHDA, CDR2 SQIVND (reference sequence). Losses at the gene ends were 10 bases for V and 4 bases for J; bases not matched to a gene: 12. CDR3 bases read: TGTGCCACCTCCCCCTTAGCGGGGTTTTACAATGAG. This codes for CATSPLAGFYNE. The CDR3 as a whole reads CATSPLAGFYNEQFF.

CDR3 DNA, as far as it was read: TGTGCCAGCAGTGAAGTTTGGCTGGATGAG. Encoded protein: CASSEVWLDE. The full CDR3 protein is CASSEVWLDEQFF. The rearrangement joins TRBV6-1 to TRBJ2-1, with D unclear. The read ends 3 residues shy of where the CDR3 ends; the end is completed using the germline J gene. V lost 1 base to trimming and J lost 8 bases, with 9 bases between them. The germline CDR1 and CDR2 sequences are MNHNS and SASEGT. This CDR3 region has 13 residues.

The CDR3 sequence: CASSSSLAGGADTQYF. The covered CDR3 bases are TGCGCCAGCAGCTCTTCACTAGCGGGGGGTGCAGATACG. The chain couples TRBV5-1 to TRBJ2-3, with TRBD2 identical over 12 bases. From the germline J gene comes the end of the CDR3, since the read stops 3 residues before it. This CDR3 is 16 amino acids long. The V gene's germline CDR1 is SGHRS and CDR2 YFSETQ. Trimming took 3 bases from V and 4 from J; bases not matched to a gene: 6.

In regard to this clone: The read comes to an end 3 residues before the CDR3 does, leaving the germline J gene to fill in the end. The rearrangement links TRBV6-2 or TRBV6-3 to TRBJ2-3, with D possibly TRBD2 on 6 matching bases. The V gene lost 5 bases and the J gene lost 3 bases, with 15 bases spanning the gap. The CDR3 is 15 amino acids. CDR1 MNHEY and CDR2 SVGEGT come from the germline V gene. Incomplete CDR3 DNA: TGTGCCAGCAGTATCACTAGCTCGAGGACAGATACG. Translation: CASSITSSRTDT. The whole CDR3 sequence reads CASSITSSRTDTQYF.

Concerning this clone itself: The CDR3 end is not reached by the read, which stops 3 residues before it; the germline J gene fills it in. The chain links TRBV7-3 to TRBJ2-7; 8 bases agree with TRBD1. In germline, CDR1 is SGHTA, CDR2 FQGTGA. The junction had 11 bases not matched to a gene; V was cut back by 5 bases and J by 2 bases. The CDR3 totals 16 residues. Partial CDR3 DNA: TGTGCCAGCAGCGCACGACGGACAGGGCTGACCTACGAG. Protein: CASSARRTGLTYE. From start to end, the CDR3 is CASSARRTGLTYEQYF.